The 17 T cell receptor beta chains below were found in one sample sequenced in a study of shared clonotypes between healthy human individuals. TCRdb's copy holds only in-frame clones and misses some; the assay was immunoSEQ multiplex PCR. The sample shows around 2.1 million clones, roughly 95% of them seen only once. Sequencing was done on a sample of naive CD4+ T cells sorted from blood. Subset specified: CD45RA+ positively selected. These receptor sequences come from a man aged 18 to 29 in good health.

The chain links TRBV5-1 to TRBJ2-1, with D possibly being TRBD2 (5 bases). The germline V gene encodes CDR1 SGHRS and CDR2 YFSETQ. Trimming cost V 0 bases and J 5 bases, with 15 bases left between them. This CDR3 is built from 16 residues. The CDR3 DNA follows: TGCGCCAGCAGCTTGGGGACTCCGCCCCTCAACAATGAGCAGTTCTTC. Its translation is CASSLGTPPLNNEQFF.

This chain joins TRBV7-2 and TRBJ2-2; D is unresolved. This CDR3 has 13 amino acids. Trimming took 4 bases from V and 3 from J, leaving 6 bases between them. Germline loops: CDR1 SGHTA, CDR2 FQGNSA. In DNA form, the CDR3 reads TGTGCCAGCAGCTCATCCTACACCGGGGAGCTGTTTTTT. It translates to CASSSSYTGELFF.

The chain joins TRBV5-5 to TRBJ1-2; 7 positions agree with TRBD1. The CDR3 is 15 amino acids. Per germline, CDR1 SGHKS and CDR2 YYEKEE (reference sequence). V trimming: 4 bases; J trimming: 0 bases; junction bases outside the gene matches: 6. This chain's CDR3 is CASSVTGVSNYGYTF. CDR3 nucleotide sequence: TGTGCCAGCAGCGTCACAGGGGTCTCTAACTATGGCTACACCTTC.

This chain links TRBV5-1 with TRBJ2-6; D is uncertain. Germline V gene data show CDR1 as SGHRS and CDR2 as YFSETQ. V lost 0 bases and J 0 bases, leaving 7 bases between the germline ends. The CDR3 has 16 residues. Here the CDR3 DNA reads TGCGCCAGCAGCTTGGACCGCTACTCTGGGGCCAACGTCCTGACTTTC. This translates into CASSLDRYSGANVLTF.

The CDR3 spells CASSKKGTGGTGELFF. In DNA form, the CDR3 reads TGCGCCAGCAGCAAGAAGGGGACAGGGGGCACCGGGGAGCTGTTTTTT. This chain links TRBV5-1 with TRBJ2-2; 11 nucleotides agree with TRBD1. CDR1 SGHRS and CDR2 YFSETQ come from the germline V gene. The CDR3 length is 16 residues. Losses at the gene ends were 4 bases for V and 4 bases for J; bases not matched to a gene: 6.

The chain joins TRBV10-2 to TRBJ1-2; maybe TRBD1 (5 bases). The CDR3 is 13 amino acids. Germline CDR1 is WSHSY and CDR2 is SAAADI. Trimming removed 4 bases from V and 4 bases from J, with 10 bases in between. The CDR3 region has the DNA TGCGCCAGCAGTGCGTCGACAGCCTATGGCTACACCTTC. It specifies CASSASTAYGYTF.

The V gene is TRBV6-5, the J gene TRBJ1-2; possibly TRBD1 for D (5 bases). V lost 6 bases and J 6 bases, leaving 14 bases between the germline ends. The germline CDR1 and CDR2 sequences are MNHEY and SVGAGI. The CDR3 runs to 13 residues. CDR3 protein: CASSQLGVHGYTF. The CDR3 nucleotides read TGTGCCAGCAGCCAACTGGGGGTCCATGGCTACACCTTC.

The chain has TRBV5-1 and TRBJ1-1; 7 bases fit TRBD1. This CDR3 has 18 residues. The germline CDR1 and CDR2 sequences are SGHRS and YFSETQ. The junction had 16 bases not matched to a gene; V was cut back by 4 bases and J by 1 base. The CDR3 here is CASSGPGTVQEGNTEAFF. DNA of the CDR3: TGCGCCAGCAGCGGACCGGGGACAGTTCAGGAAGGGAACACTGAAGCTTTCTTT.

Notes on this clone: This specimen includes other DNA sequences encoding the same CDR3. The CDR3 spells CASSLVLNTEAFF. CDR3 bases: TGTGCCAGCAGCTTAGTATTGAACACTGAAGCTTTCTTT. The rearrangement links TRBV11-2 to TRBJ1-1, with D unclear. V lost 1 base and J 0 bases, leaving 3 bases between the germline ends. CDR1 and CDR2 (germline): SGHAT, FQNNGV. This CDR3 has 13 amino acids.

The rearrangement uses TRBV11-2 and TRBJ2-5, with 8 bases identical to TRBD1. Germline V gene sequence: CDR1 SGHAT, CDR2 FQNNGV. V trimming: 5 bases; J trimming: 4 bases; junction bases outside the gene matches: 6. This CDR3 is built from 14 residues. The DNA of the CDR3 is TGTGCCAGCAGCGGACAGGGAATTCTAGAGACCCAGTACTTC. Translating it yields CASSGQGILETQYF.

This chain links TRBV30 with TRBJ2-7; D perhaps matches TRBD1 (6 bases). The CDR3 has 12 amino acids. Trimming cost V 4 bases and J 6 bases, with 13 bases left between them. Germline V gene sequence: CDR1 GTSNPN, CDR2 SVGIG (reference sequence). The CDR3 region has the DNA TGTGCCTGGACCCTCGTAGGGGGCGAGCAGTACTTC. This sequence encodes CAWTLVGGEQYF.

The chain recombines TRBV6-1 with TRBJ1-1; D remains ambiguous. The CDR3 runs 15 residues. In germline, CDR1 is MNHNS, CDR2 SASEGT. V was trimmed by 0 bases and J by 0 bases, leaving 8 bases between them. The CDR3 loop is CASSEAGLVNTEAFF. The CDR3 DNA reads TGTGCCAGCAGTGAAGCGGGCCTCGTGAACACTGAAGCTTTCTTT.

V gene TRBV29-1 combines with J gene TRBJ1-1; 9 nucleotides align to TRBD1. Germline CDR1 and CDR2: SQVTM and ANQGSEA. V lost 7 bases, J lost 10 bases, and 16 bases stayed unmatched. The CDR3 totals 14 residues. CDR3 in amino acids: CSAWGLTGGTLAFF. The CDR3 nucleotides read TGCAGCGCCTGGGGACTAACAGGGGGCACACTAGCTTTCTTT.

This CDR3 reads CASSETHWDTEAFF. CDR3 nucleotides: TGTGCCAGCAGTGAGACCCATTGGGACACTGAAGCTTTCTTT. V usage is TRBV2 and J usage is TRBJ1-1; D remains unclear. V gave up 3 bases and J gave up 3 bases, with 11 bases separating them. The CDR3 is 14 residues long. CDR1 and CDR2 from the germline V gene are SNHLY and FYNNEI.

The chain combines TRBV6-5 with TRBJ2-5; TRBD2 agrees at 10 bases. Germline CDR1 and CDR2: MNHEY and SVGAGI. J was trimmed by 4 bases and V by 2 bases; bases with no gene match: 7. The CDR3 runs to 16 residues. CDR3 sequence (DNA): TGTGCCAGCAGTTACCTGCTAGCGGGAGAAAGAGAGACCCAGTACTTC. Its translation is CASSYLLAGERETQYF.

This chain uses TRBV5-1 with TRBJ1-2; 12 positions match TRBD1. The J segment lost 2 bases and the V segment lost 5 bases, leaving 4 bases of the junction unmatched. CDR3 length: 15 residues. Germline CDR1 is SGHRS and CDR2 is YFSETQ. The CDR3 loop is CASRRDRGPNYGYTF. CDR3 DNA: TGCGCCAGCAGGCGGGACAGGGGGCCGAACTATGGCTACACCTTC.

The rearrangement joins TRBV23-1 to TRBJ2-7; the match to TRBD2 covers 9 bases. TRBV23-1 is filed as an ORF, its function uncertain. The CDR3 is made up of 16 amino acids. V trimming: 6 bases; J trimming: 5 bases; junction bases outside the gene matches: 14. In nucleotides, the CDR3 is TGCGCCAGCAGCCGGGCGACTAGCGGCCGCCCCCACGAGCAGTACTTC. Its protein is CASSRATSGRPHEQYF.